One sample yielded the 18 T cell receptor beta chains listed below, sequenced in a study of shared clonotypes between healthy human individuals. Selected positively for CCR7 and CD45RO-negative, naive CD8 cells excluded terminally differentiated effector memory CD45RA+ cells. The protocol was immunoSEQ multiplex PCR, while the TCRdb copy is restricted to in-frame clones and leaves out a portion. Here the sample spans some 2 million clones, less than 95% being singletons. Specimen: naive CD8+ T cells sorted from blood. The receptors originated from a man aged 18 to 29 in good health.

The chain carries TRBV9 and TRBJ2-7, with 13 bases matching TRBD2. CDR1 and CDR2 from the germline V gene are SGDLS and YYNGEE. Trimming at V came to 4 bases and at J to 9 bases, leaving 10 bases not matched to a gene. The CDR3 runs 15 residues. This CDR3 reads CASSHGTSGAERQYF. The CDR3, as DNA: TGTGCCAGCAGCCACGGGACTAGCGGGGCCGAGCGGCAGTACTTC.

Comment on this clone: The same CDR3 is also encoded by other DNA sequences in this sample. The chain recombines TRBV27 with TRBJ2-7; 7 bases map to TRBD1. This CDR3 is built from 14 residues. The V gene's germline CDR1 is MNHEY and CDR2 SMNVEV (reference sequence). The V and J ends lost 5 bases and 4 bases, in that order; junction bases with no gene match: 8. CDR3 coding DNA: TGTGCCAGCAGTCCAGGGGCAGGGGGATACGAGCAGTACTTC. Protein sequence: CASSPGAGGYEQYF.

The chain links TRBV18 to TRBJ2-7; D tentatively reads TRBD1 or TRBD2 (6 bases each). Germline-derived CDR1 and CDR2 are KGHSH and LQKENI. The CDR3 is 15 amino acids. Trimming pared 1 base from V and 0 bases from J, leaving 10 bases between. The CDR3 nucleotides read TGTGCCAGCTCACCACGGGAGGACAGCTCCTACGAGCAGTACTTC. Its translation: CASSPREDSSYEQYF.

The CDR3: CASGTSGGSYEQYF. CDR3 DNA sequence: TGTGCCAGCGGGACTAGCGGGGGCTCCTACGAGCAGTACTTC. This chain links TRBV6-5 with TRBJ2-7; 14 bases agree with TRBD2. V gave up 8 bases and J gave up 0 bases; unmatched junction bases: 0. This CDR3 is built from 14 residues. Germline V gives CDR1 MNHEY, CDR2 SVGAGI.

The CDR3 sequence: CASSELQGAEGDTEAFF. In DNA, the CDR3 is TGTGCCAGCAGTGAATTACAGGGGGCCGAGGGGGACACTGAAGCTTTCTTT. The chain carries TRBV28 and TRBJ1-1, with 9 bases matching TRBD1. With V trimmed by 5 bases and J by 3 bases, 13 bases remained unmatched. The CDR3 sequence is 17 residues long. CDR1 is MDHEN and CDR2 is SYDVKM in the germline V gene.

The chain combines TRBV27 with TRBJ2-1; D is ambiguous. Germline lookup yields CDR1 MNHEY and CDR2 SMNVEV (reference sequence). Trimming cost V 7 bases and J 2 bases, with 18 bases left between them. This CDR3 region has 16 residues. The CDR3 region has the DNA TGTGCCAGCATCCTAAACCCTGGTAACCCCTACAATGAGCAGTTCTTC. Its translation is CASILNPGNPYNEQFF.

The chain combines TRBV18 with TRBJ1-1; TRBD1 is a possible D gene (5 bases). This CDR3 is 17 amino acids long. Germline assignment: CDR1 KGHSH and CDR2 LQKENI. Between the trimmed V and J ends, which lost 6 bases and 1 base, there was a span of 21 bases. In nucleotides, the CDR3 is TGTGCCAGCTCGGCGATCGGGACCGGATCGGGGAACACTGAAGCTTTCTTT. This encodes CASSAIGTGSGNTEAFF.

This clone was counted ten times or more. V usage is TRBV4-3 and J usage is TRBJ1-2; perhaps TRBD1 as D (6 bases). CDR3 length: 15 amino acids. Trimming pared 0 bases from V and 4 bases from J, leaving 12 bases between. Germline V CDR1 and CDR2: LGHNA, YSLEER. In DNA form, the CDR3 reads TGCGCCAGCAGCCAAGATGAACAGGGTGTCTATGGCTACACCTTC. This sequence encodes CASSQDEQGVYGYTF.

V is TRBV2 and J is TRBJ1-5, with D uncertain. V lost 2 bases, J lost 2 bases, and 10 bases lay in between. The CDR3 has 15 residues. Germline lookup yields CDR1 SNHLY and CDR2 FYNNEI. The CDR3 DNA sequence: TGTGCCAGCAGTGAACGGATGGGTGGCAATCAGCCCCAGCATTTT. This encodes CASSERMGGNQPQHF. The variable domain in full, completed from reference TRBV2 and TRBJ1-5, reads EPEVTQTPSHQVTQMGQEVILRCVPISNHLYFYWYRQILGQKVEFLVSFYNNEISEKSEIFDDQFSVERPDGSNFTLKIRSTKLEDSAMYFCASSERMGGNQPQHFGDGTRLSIL.

The chain has TRBV9 and TRBJ2-7; D is undetermined. The germline gives CDR1 SGDLS, CDR2 YYNGEE. The CDR3 sequence is 15 residues long. Between the trimmed V and J ends, which lost 4 bases and 2 bases, there was a span of 16 bases. The CDR3, as DNA: TGTGCCAGCAGCCCACCGGGTCTCTCACCCTACGAGCAGTACTTC. This gives the protein CASSPPGLSPYEQYF.

The CDR3 nucleotides are TGCGCCAGCAGCTTTTTGGTACAGGACACTGAAGCTTTCTTT. Translating gives CASSFLVQDTEAFF. The chain couples TRBV5-1 to TRBJ1-1, with D perhaps TRBD1 (5 bases). Germline V gene sequence: CDR1 SGHRS, CDR2 YFSETQ. CDR3 size: 14 residues. Trimming shortened V by 2 bases and J by 3 bases, and 11 bases separated the two germline ends. Full variable domain (remainder filled in from reference TRBV5-1 and TRBJ1-1): KAGVTQTPRYLIKTRGQQVTLSCSPISGHRSVSWYQQTPGQGLQFLFEYFSETQRNKGNFPGRFSGRQFSNSRSEMNVSTLELGDSALYLCASSFLVQDTEAFFGQGTRLTVV.

The chain carries TRBV7-9 and TRBJ2-2; 7 bases agree with TRBD2. Germline V gene data show CDR1 as SEHNR and CDR2 as FQNEAQ (reference sequence). The CDR3 consists of 14 residues. J was trimmed by 6 bases and V by 4 bases; bases with no gene match: 5. In nucleotides, the CDR3 is TGTGCCAGCAGCTCCCCGCGGGAGCCCGGGGAGCTGTTTTTT. It translates to CASSSPREPGELFF.

The V and J genes are TRBV29-1 and TRBJ2-1, with D perhaps being TRBD1 or TRBD2 (6 bases each). V lost 0 bases and J lost 8, with 14 bases in between. The CDR3 sequence is 14 residues long. CDR1 is SQVTM and CDR2 is ANQGSEA in the germline V gene. CDR3 nucleotides: TGCAGCGTTGAAGATGGAGGAGGGGGACATGAGCAGTTCTTC. Protein product: CSVEDGGGGHEQFF.

A single count supports this clone. Here the CDR3 reads CASSHQQGYEQYF. In DNA, the CDR3 is TGTGCCAGCAGCCACCAACAGGGCTACGAGCAGTACTTC. The chain employs TRBV27 and TRBJ2-7, with D maybe TRBD1 (6 bases). Germline V lookup: CDR1 MNHEY, CDR2 SMNVEV (reference sequence). The CDR3 is made up of 13 amino acids. V lost 6 bases and J lost 3, with 12 bases in between.

V gene TRBV9 combines with J gene TRBJ2-7; possibly TRBD2 for D (6 bases). The CDR3 extends over 15 amino acids. V shed 3 bases and J shed 0 bases, with 13 bases lying between them. Germline CDR1 reads SGDLS; CDR2 reads YYNGEE. The CDR3 sequence is CASSEGIAASYEQYF. CDR3 coding DNA: TGTGCCAGCAGCGAGGGGATAGCGGCCTCCTACGAGCAGTACTTC.

V and J are TRBV27 and TRBJ2-2; the match to TRBD2 covers 10 bases. The CDR3 runs to 15 residues. Trimming removed 6 bases from V and 3 bases from J; junction bases left unmatched: 4. Germline V gene lookup returns CDR1 MNHEY and CDR2 SMNVEV (reference sequence). CDR3 sequence (DNA): TGTGCCAGCAGGATAGCGGGGGGCGACACCGGGGAGCTGTTTTTT. Translation: CASRIAGGDTGELFF.

This sequence joins TRBV7-9 and TRBJ2-1; D may be TRBD1 (6 bases). CDR1 is SEHNR and CDR2 is FQNEAQ in the germline V gene (reference sequence). The CDR3 length is 18 residues. V dropped 1 base and J dropped 3 bases, with 19 bases sitting between them. CDR3 region: CASSLEVPTGAGYNEQFF. For the CDR3, the DNA is TGTGCCAGCAGCTTAGAGGTCCCGACAGGTGCGGGCTACAATGAGCAGTTCTTC.

V usage is TRBV11-2 and J usage is TRBJ2-7, with 9 positions matching TRBD2. The germline gives CDR1 SGHAT, CDR2 FQNNGV. The CDR3 sequence is 18 residues long. The V gene end was trimmed by 5 bases and the J gene end by 4 bases; junction bases not matched to a gene: 18. CDR3 loop: CASSVIDAGGPGKYEQYF. For the CDR3, the DNA is TGTGCCAGCAGCGTAATTGACGCGGGAGGGCCGGGTAAGTACGAGCAGTACTTC.